This is a list of T cell receptor beta chains from one sample in a study of OX40 agonist ivuxolimab in advanced cancers. Measured with immunoSEQ multiplex PCR; TCRdb has only the in-frame clones, and not every one. The sample consists of some 50,000 clones, around four fifths of them appearing once. This sample comprised CD4+ or CD8+ T cells sorted from blood, obtained in a trial of the OX40 agonist ivuxolimab. Receptors were obtained from an adult with an advanced solid tumor such as melanoma, head and neck, liver or kidney cancer. The CDR3 runs from the conserved cysteine through the conserved F or W. Each record gives: J gene, D gene, clone size, V gene, CDR3 protein, CDR3 DNA. A D gene is named only where the DNA matches it firmly. Size tells how often a clone was seen (once, few, many) or the class of an expanded clone, and some rows leave it out.

TRBJ1-4	TRBD1	-	TRBV9	CASSAPGQNEKLFF	TGTGCCAGCAGCGCACCGGGACAGAATGAAAAACTGTTTTTT
TRBJ1-3	-	-	TRBV9	CASSPRGLSGNTIYF	TGTGCCAGCAGCCCCCGGGGGCTCTCTGGAAACACCATATATTTT
TRBJ2-7	TRBD1	-	TRBV6-1	CASSAGGLGSYEQYF	TGTGCCAGCAGCGCAGGGGGCTTGGGGTCCTACGAGCAGTACTTC
TRBJ1-2	-	-	TRBV2	CASSPRQATYGYTF	TGTGCCAGCAGCCCTCGACAGGCGACCTATGGCTACACCTTC
TRBJ1-2	-	-	TRBV7-3	CASSSPDSYGYTF	TGTGCCAGCAGCTCACCAGACAGCTATGGCTACACCTTC
TRBJ2-5	-	-	TRBV12-5	CADPRETQYF	TGTGCGGACCCTAGGGAGACCCAGTACTTC
TRBJ2-3	TRBD1	-	TRBV11-2	CASSSYRGRADTQYF	TGTGCCAGCAGCTCCTACAGGGGAAGGGCAGATACGCAGTATTTT
TRBJ1-5	-	-	TRBV10-3	CAISGVNSNQPQHF	TGTGCCATCAGTGGAGTGAATAGCAATCAGCCCCAGCATTTT
TRBJ1-2	TRBD1	medium-sized	TRBV5-1	CASSLAQARGGHGYTF	TGCGCCAGCAGCTTGGCCCAGGCCAGGGGGGGACATGGCTACACCTTC
TRBJ2-5	-	-	TRBV5-1	CASSLQGSQETQYF	TGCGCCAGCAGCTTACAGGGATCCCAAGAGACCCAGTACTTC
TRBJ2-5	-	-	TRBV11-2	CASSSNRDIETQYF	TGTGCCAGCAGCTCGAACCGGGACATAGAGACCCAGTACTTC
TRBJ1-5	TRBD1	-	TRBV19	CASGQGVSQPQHF	TGTGCCAGTGGACAGGGGGTAAGTCAGCCCCAGCATTTT